These T cell receptor beta chains were read from a single sample in a study of T-cell memory formation after mild COVID-19. Via MiXCR, TCRdb re-called the 5' RACE reads, giving one row per CDR3 protein. Here the sample spans around 370,000 distinct CDR3 sequences, more than 20% being singletons. Sequenced: PBMCs or a T cell subset sorted from them (not recorded which). These receptor sequences come from an adult woman who had mild COVID-19 (a few samples of this study predate the infection). Cell type and time point are not known. Each CDR3 is given with its conserved first and last residue. Fields, in order: D gene, V gene, J gene, clone size, CDR3 protein, CDR3 DNA. D genes are given only for firm matches. Size tells how often a clone was seen (once, few, many) or the class of an expanded clone, and some rows leave it out.

NA	TRBV4-3	TRBJ2-7	NA	CASSQVGAGLYEQYF	TGCGCCAGCAGCCAAGTAGGAGCAGGCCTCTACGAGCAGTACTTC
NA	TRBV6-5	TRBJ2-5	NA	CASSYSMGLQETQYF	TGTGCCAGCAGTTACTCGATGGGACTTCAAGAGACCCAGTACTTC
NA	TRBV20-1	TRBJ2-6	few	CSATPRPTGPSGANVLTF	TGCAGTGCCACCCCCAGGCCGACAGGCCCCTCTGGGGCCAACGTCCTGACTTTC
NA	TRBV6-1	TRBJ2-7	NA	CASSESVSGLYEQYF	TGTGCCAGCAGTGAATCGGTGAGCGGACTCTACGAGCAGTACTTC
NA	TRBV5-8	TRBJ2-5	NA	CASSNHPRVQTQYF	TGTGCCAGCAGCAACCACCCCAGGGTACAGACCCAGTACTTC
TRBD2	TRBV24-1	TRBJ2-5	NA	CATSDPTLPAGGNQETQYF	TGTGCCACCAGTGACCCCACCCTTCCCGCGGGAGGAAACCAGGAGACCCAGTACTTC
NA	TRBV5-6	TRBJ2-2	NA	CASSLFWRNTGELFF	TGTGCCAGCAGCTTGTTCTGGCGGAACACCGGGGAGCTGTTTTTT
NA	TRBV2	TRBJ1-2	NA	CASSEASYGYTF	TGTGCCAGCAGTGAAGCAAGCTATGGCTACACCTTC
NA	TRBV10-3	TRBJ1-5	NA	CAISDDKYSNQPQHF	TGTGCCATCAGCGATGACAAGTATAGCAATCAGCCCCAGCATTTT
TRBD1	TRBV4-1	TRBJ2-6	NA	CASSQVRGQPYSGANVLTF	TGCGCCAGCAGCCAAGTTAGGGGACAGCCGTACTCTGGGGCCAACGTCCTGACTTTC
TRBD1	TRBV9	TRBJ1-4	NA	CASSVSDRGKEKLFF	TGTGCCAGCAGCGTATCCGACAGGGGAAAGGAAAAACTGTTTTTT
TRBD1	TRBV6-5	TRBJ2-7	NA	CASSKQGARVDEQYF	TGTGCCAGCAGTAAACAGGGGGCGCGAGTCGACGAGCAGTACTTC
NA	TRBV3-1	TRBJ1-1	NA	CASSRVPSSNTEAFF	TGTGCCAGCAGCCGGGTCCCGTCCTCGAACACTGAAGCTTTCTTT
NA	TRBV5-1	TRBJ2-7	once	CASSFGDFYEQYF	TGCGCCAGCAGCTTCGGAGACTTCTACGAGCAGTACTTC
TRBD2	TRBV5-4	TRBJ2-5	few	CASSGGLAGEETQYF	TGTGCCAGCAGCGGCGGACTAGCGGGGGAAGAGACCCAGTACTTC
NA	TRBV20-1	TRBJ1-4	NA	CSAPGETYEKLFF	TGCAGCGCCCCTGGAGAAACCTATGAAAAACTGTTTTTT
NA	TRBV20-1	TRBJ1-1	NA	CSARARNKGAFF	TGCAGTGCTAGGGCGCGGAACAAAGGGGCTTTCTTT
TRBD1	TRBV29-1	TRBJ1-1	few	CSVYRGDTEAFF	TGCAGCGTGTACAGGGGGGACACTGAAGCTTTCTTT
TRBD2	TRBV7-3	TRBJ2-1	few	CASSPRAGGNEQFF	TGTGCCAGCAGTCCCCGAGCGGGGGGCAATGAGCAGTTCTTC
NA	TRBV5-4	TRBJ2-7	few	CASSWKGVDEQYF	TGTGCCAGCAGCTGGAAAGGGGTCGACGAGCAGTACTTC
NA	TRBV12-3/TRBV12-4	TRBJ1-2	few	CASRPRGGATNYGYTF	TGTGCCAGCAGACCCCGGGGAGGAGCCACTAACTATGGCTACACCTTC
NA	TRBV27	TRBJ2-1	NA	CASGLDRYNEQFF	TGTGCCAGCGGGTTAGACAGGTACAATGAGCAGTTCTTC
TRBD1	TRBV7-8	TRBJ1-4	few	CASSLDRGDEKLFF	TGTGCCAGCAGCTTAGACAGGGGGGATGAAAAACTGTTTTTT
TRBD1	TRBV7-3	TRBJ1-2	NA	CASSPQGTGPYGYTF	TGTGCCAGCAGCCCACAGGGGACAGGCCCCTATGGCTACACCTTC
TRBD1	TRBV11-3	TRBJ2-5	NA	CASSSPGQTQETQYF	TGTGCCAGCAGCTCCCCGGGACAGACCCAAGAGACCCAGTACTTC
NA	TRBV20-1	TRBJ2-1	few	CSASSYRQKPEGREQFF	TGCAGTGCTAGTTCTTACCGCCAGAAACCTGAAGGGCGAGAGCAGTTCTTC
NA	TRBV6-5	TRBJ1-6	many	CASSSRPARNSPLHF	TGTGCCAGCAGTTCCCGACCTGCACGTAATTCACCCCTCCACTTT
NA	TRBV24-1	TRBJ1-5	NA	CATSDLSGQPQHF	TGTGCCACCAGTGATTTGAGCGGCCAGCCCCAGCATTTT
NA	TRBV12-3/TRBV12-4	TRBJ2-1	NA	CASSSDSYSYNEQFF	TGTGCCAGCAGTTCGGACAGCTACTCCTACAATGAGCAGTTCTTC
NA	TRBV24-1	TRBJ2-2	NA	CATRSQGFTGELFF	TGTGCCACCAGATCCCAAGGATTCACCGGGGAGCTGTTTTTT
TRBD2	TRBV5-1	TRBJ2-3	few	CASSSSGAGTDTQYF	TGCGCCAGCAGCAGCAGCGGGGCTGGCACAGATACGCAGTATTTT
TRBD1	TRBV9	TRBJ2-3	many	CASSTQTGGITDTQYF	TGTGCCAGCAGCACCCAAACAGGGGGTATAACAGATACGCAGTATTTT
NA	TRBV7-9	TRBJ2-7	few	CASSSGPTTYEQYF	TGTGCCAGCAGCTCCGGGCCTACAACCTACGAGCAGTACTTC
NA	TRBV7-6	TRBJ2-6	NA	CASSLGDTPGANVLTF	TGTGCCAGCAGCTTAGGGGACACGCCTGGGGCCAACGTCCTGACTTTC
NA	TRBV29-1	TRBJ1-1	NA	CSATATGNTEAFF	TGCAGCGCAACGGCGACAGGGAACACTGAAGCTTTCTTT
NA	TRBV12-3/TRBV12-4	TRBJ2-2	NA	CASSLRTANTGELFF	TGTGCCAGCAGTTTAAGGACAGCGAACACCGGGGAGCTGTTTTTT
NA	TRBV11-2	TRBJ1-1	NA	CASTPLGHLNTEAFF	TGTGCCAGCACCCCCTTGGGACACTTGAACACTGAAGCTTTCTTT
TRBD2	TRBV5-1	TRBJ2-3	NA	CASSFVRGGSDTQYF	TGCGCCAGCAGCTTCGTCCGCGGGGGGAGCGATACGCAGTATTTT
NA	TRBV24-1	TRBJ1-6	NA	CATSDSTYNSPLHF	TGTGCCACCAGTGATTCGACATATAATTCACCCCTCCACTTT
TRBD1	TRBV7-9	TRBJ2-7	NA	CASSPRQGAHEQYF	TGTGCCAGCAGCCCCAGACAGGGCGCCCACGAGCAGTACTTC
TRBD1	TRBV5-1	TRBJ1-4	NA	CASSPAGTGYEKLFF	TGCGCCAGCAGCCCAGCCGGGACAGGGTATGAAAAACTGTTTTTT
NA	TRBV27	TRBJ2-4	few	CASSLTLQLAKNIQYF	TGTGCCAGCAGCCTTACACTCCAACTAGCCAAAAACATTCAGTACTTC
NA	TRBV10-3	TRBJ2-7	NA	CAISEVQTYEQYF	TGTGCCATCAGTGAGGTACAGACCTACGAGCAGTACTTC
NA	TRBV30	TRBJ1-2	NA	CAWSVGGGIGGYTF	TGTGCCTGGAGTGTAGGCGGGGGGATCGGTGGCTACACCTTC
NA	TRBV5-1	TRBJ2-1	NA	CASSLYDNEQFF	TGCGCCAGCAGCTTGTATGACAATGAGCAGTTCTTC
TRBD1	TRBV3-1	TRBJ1-2	NA	CASSQPGQGSGYTF	TGTGCCAGCAGCCAACCGGGACAGGGTAGTGGCTACACCTTC
TRBD1	TRBV7-9	TRBJ1-2	NA	CASSPSGRTGPAASYGYTF	TGTGCCAGCAGCCCCTCCGGGAGGACAGGACCTGCGGCGAGCTATGGCTACACCTTC
NA	TRBV4-1	TRBJ2-1	NA	CASSQVPSGGYNEQFF	TGCGCCAGCAGCCAAGTTCCATCCGGGGGCTACAATGAGCAGTTCTTC
NA	TRBV5-1	TRBJ1-3	few	CASRRGDVDSGNTIYF	TGCGCCAGCAGGCGAGGCGACGTAGACTCTGGAAACACCATATATTTT